This T cell receptor (beta chain) was documented in a study of cytomegalovirus exposure and HLA in healthy donors. In the PCR, 60 Vbeta and 13 Jbeta primers were used. TCRdb's table, derived via immunoSEQ multiplex PCR, lists solely in-frame clones and lacks some. The sample has 70,000 to 85,000 clones. CDR1 and CDR2 from the germline V gene are SGHAT and FQNNGV. This CDR3 region has 14 residues. Trimming left V 1 base short and J 5 bases short, with 12 bases between. Sequencing used PBMCs. This receptor was identified in a female donor in good health and CMV-seropositive. The chain employs TRBV11-2 and TRBJ2-7, with D maybe TRBD1 (6 bases). CDR3 region: CASSLVTGLNEQYF. The CDR3, as DNA: TGTGCCAGCAGCTTAGTTACAGGGCTAAACGAGCAGTACTTC. The full variable domain, in which reference TRBV11-2 and TRBJ2-7 provide the parts outside the CDR3, is EAGVAQSPRYKIIEKRQSVAFWCNPISGHATLYWYQQILGQGPKLLIQFQNNGVVDDSQLPKDRFSAERLKGVDSTLKIQPAKLEDSAVYLCASSLVTGLNEQYFGPGTRLTVT.